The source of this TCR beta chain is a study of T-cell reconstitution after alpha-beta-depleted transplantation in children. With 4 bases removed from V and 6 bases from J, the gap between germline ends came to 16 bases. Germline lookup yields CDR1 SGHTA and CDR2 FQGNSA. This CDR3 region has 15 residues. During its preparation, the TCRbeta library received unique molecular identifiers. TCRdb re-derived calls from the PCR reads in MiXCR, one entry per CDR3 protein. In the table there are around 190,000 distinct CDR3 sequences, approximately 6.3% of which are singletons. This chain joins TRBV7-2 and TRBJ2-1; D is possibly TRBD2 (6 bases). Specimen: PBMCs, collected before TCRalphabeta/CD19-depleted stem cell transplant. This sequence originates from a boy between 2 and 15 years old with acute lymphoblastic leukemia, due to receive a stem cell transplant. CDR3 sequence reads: CASSWRGLPFNEQFF. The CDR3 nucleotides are TGTGCCAGCAGCTGGCGAGGACTACCGTTCAATGAGCAGTTCTTC.